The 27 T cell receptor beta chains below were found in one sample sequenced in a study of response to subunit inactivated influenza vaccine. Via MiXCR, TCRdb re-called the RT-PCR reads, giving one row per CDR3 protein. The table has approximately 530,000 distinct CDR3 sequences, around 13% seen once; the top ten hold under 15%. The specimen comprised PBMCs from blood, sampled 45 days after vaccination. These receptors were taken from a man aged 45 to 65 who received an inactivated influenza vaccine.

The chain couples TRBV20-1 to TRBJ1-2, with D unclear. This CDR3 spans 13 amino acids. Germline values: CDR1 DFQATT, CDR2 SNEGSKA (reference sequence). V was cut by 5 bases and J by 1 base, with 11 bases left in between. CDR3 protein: CSAGFRFNYGYTF. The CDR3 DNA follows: TGCAGTGCTGGCTTCAGATTTAACTATGGCTACACCTTC.

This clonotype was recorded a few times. The CDR3 protein is CASGYRGKGTGNTIYF. The CDR3 coding sequence is TGTGCCAGCGGGTACAGGGGTAAGGGAACTGGAAACACCATATATTTT. The rearrangement links TRBV6-5 to TRBJ1-3; 7 positions agree with TRBD1. Germline V gene data show CDR1 as MNHEY and CDR2 as SVGAGI. Trimming took 8 bases from V and 2 from J; bases not matched to a gene: 12. The CDR3 has 16 amino acids.

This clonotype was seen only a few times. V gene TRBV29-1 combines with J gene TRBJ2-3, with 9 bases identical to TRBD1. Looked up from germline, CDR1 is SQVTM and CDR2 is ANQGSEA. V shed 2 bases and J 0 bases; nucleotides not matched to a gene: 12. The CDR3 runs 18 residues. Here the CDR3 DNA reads TGCAGCGTTGAATCCGGGACAGGGTCCTTCCTAAGCACAGATACGCAGTATTTT. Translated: CSVESGTGSFLSTDTQYF.

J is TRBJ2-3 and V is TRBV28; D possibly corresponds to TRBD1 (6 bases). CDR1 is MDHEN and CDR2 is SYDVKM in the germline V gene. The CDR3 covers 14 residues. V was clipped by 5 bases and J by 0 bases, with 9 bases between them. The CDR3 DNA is TGTGCCAGCAGTGACAGGTCCAGCACAGATACGCAGTATTTT. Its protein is CASSDRSSTDTQYF.

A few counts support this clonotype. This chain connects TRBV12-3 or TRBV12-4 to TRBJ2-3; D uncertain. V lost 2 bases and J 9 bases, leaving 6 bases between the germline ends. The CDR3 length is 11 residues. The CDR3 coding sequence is TGTGCCAGCAGTTTAACTTTAACGCAGTATTTT. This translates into CASSLTLTQYF.

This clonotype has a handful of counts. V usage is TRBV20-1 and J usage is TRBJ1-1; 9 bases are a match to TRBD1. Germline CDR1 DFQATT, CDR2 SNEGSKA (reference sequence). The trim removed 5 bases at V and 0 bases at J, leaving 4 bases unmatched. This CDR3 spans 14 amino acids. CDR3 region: CSAGWTGVNTEAFF. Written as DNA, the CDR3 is TGCAGTGCTGGCTGGACAGGGGTGAACACTGAAGCTTTCTTT.

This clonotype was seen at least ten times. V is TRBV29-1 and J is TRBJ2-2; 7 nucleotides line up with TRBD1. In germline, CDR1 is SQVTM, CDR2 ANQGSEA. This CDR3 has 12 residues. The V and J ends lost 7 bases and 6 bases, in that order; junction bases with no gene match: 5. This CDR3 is CSELQGSGELFF. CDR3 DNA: TGCAGCGAGCTACAGGGGTCCGGGGAGCTGTTTTTT.

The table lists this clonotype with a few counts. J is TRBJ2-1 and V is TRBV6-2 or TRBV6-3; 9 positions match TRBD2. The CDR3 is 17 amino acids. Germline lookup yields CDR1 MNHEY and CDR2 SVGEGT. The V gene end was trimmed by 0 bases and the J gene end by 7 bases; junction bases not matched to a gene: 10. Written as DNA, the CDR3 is TGTGCCAGCAGTTACTCGAGGTCGGGACTAGCACGTAATGAGCAGTTCTTC. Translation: CASSYSRSGLARNEQFF.

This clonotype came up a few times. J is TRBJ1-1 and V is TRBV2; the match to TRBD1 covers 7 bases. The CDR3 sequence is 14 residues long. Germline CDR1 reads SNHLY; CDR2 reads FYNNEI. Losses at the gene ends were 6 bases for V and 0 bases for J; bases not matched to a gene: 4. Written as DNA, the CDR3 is TGTGCCAGCAGAGTGGGACAGATGAACACTGAAGCTTTCTTT. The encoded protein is CASRVGQMNTEAFF.

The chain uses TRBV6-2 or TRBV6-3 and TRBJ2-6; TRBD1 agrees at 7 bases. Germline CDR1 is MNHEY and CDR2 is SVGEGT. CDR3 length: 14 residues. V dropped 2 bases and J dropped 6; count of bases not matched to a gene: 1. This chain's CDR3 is CASSYRGQANVLTF. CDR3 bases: TGTGCCAGCAGTTACAGGGGGCAGGCCAACGTCCTGACTTTC.

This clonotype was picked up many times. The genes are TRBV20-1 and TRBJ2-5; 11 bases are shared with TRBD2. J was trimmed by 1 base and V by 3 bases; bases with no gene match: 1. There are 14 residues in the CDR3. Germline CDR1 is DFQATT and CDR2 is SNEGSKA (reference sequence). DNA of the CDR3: TGCAGTGCTAGCCTAGCGGGGGGCCAAGAGACCCAGTACTTC. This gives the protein CSASLAGGQETQYF.

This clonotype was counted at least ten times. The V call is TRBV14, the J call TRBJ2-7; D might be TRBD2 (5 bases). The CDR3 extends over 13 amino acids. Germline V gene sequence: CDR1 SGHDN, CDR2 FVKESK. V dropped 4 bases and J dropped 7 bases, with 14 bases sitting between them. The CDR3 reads CASSPNGVGEQYF. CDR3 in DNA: TGTGCCAGCAGCCCGAACGGGGTTGGGGAGCAGTACTTC. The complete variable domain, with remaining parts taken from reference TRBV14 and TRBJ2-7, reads EAGVTQFPSHSVIEKGQTVTLRCDPISGHDNLYWYRRVMGKEIKFLLHFVKESKQDESGMPNNRFLAERTGGTYSTLKVQPAELEDSGVYFCASSPNGVGEQYFGPGTRLTVT.

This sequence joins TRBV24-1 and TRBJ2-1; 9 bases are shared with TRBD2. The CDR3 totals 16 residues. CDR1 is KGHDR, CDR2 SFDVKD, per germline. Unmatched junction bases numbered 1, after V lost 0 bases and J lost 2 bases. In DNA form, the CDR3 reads TGTGCCACCAGTGATTTGGTAGCGGGAGCCTACAATGAGCAGTTCTTC. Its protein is CATSDLVAGAYNEQFF.

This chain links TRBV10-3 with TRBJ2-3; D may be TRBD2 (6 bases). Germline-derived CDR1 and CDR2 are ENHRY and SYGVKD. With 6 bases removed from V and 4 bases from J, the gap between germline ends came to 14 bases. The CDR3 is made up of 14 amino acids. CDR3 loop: CAISAREFADTQYF. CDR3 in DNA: TGTGCCATCAGCGCCCGGGAGTTCGCAGATACGCAGTATTTT.

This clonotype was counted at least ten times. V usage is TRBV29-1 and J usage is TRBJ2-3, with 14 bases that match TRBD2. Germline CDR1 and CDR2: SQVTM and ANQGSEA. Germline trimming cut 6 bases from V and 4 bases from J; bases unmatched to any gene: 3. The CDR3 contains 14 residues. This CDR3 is CSVGTSGSSDTQYF. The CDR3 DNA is TGCAGCGTGGGGACTAGCGGGAGTTCAGATACGCAGTATTTT.

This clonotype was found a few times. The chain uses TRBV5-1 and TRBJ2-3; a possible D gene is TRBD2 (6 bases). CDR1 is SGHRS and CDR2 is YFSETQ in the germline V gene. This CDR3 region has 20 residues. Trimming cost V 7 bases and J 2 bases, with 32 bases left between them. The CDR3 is CASSTRGILQLAAYTDTQYF. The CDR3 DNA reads TGCGCCAGCTCGACCCGGGGAATATTACAACTAGCAGCCTACACAGATACGCAGTATTTT.

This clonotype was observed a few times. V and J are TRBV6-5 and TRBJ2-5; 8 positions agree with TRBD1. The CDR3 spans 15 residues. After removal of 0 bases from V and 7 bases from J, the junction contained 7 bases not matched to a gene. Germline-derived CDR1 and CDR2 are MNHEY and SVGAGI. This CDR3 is CASSYSRDRPATQYF. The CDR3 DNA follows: TGTGCCAGCAGTTACTCCCGGGACAGGCCTGCGACCCAGTACTTC.

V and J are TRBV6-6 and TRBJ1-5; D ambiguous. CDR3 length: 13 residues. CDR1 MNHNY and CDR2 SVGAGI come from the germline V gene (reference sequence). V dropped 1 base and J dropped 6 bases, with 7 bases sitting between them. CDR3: CASSYWDSQPQHF. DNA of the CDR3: TGTGCCAGCAGTTACTGGGATAGTCAGCCCCAGCATTTT.

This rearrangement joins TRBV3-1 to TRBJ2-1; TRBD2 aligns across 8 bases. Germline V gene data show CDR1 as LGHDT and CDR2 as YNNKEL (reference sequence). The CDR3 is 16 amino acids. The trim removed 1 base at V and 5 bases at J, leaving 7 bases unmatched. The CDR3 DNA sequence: TGTGCCAGCAGCCAAGCGGCGGGGGGCTACCACAATGAGCAGTTCTTC. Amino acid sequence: CASSQAAGGYHNEQFF.

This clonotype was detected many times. The CDR3 coding sequence is TGTGCCAGCAGTGCACAGGGGGAAGCTTTCTTT. Protein product: CASSAQGEAFF. The V call is TRBV6-5, the J call TRBJ1-1, with TRBD1 matching over 7 bases. The CDR3 extends over 11 amino acids. In germline, CDR1 is MNHEY, CDR2 SVGAGI. Trimming took 5 bases from V and 8 from J; bases not matched to a gene: 2.

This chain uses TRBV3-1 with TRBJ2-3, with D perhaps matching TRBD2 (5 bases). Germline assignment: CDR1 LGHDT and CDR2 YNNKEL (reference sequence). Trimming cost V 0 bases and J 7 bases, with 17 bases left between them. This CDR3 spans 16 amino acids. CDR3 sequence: CASSQEWWTRANTQYF. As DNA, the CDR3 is TGTGCCAGCAGCCAAGAATGGTGGACGAGGGCAAATACGCAGTATTTT.

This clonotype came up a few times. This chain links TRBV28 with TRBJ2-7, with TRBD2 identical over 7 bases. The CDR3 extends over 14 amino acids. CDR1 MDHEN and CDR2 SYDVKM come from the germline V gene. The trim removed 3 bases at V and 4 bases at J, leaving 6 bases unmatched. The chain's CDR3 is CASSLKIGRYEQYF. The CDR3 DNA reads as TGTGCCAGCAGTTTGAAGATCGGGAGGTACGAGCAGTACTTC.

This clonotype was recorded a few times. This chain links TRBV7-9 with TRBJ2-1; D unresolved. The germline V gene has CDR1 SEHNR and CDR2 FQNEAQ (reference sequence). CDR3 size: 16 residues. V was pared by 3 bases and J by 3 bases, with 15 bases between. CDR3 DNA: TGTGCCAGCAGCTTTCCCAAGTCCGGGTACTACAATGAGCAGTTCTTC. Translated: CASSFPKSGYYNEQFF.

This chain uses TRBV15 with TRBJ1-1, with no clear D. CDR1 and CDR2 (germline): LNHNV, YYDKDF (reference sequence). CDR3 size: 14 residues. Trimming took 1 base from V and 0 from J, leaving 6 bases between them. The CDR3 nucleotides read TGTGCCACCAGCAGAGGCGGCATGAACACTGAAGCTTTCTTT. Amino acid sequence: CATSRGGMNTEAFF.

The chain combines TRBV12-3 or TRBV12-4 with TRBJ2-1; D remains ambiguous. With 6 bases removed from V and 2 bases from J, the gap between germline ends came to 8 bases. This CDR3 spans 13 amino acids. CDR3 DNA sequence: TGTGCCAGCAGACCAATCGCCTACAATGAGCAGTTCTTC. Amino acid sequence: CASRPIAYNEQFF.

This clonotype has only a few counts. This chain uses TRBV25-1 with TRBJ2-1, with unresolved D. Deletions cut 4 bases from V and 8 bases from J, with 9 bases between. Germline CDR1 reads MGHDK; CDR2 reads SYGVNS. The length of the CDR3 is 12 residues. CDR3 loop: CASSVSSYEQFF. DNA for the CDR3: TGTGCCAGCAGTGTTAGCAGCTATGAGCAGTTCTTC.

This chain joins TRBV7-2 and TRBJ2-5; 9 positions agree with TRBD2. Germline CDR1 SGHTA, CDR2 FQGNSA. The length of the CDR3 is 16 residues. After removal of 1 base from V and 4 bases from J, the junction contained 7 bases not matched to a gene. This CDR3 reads CASSLGGREGRETQYF. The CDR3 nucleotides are TGTGCCAGCAGCTTAGGGGGGCGGGAGGGCCGAGAGACCCAGTACTTC.